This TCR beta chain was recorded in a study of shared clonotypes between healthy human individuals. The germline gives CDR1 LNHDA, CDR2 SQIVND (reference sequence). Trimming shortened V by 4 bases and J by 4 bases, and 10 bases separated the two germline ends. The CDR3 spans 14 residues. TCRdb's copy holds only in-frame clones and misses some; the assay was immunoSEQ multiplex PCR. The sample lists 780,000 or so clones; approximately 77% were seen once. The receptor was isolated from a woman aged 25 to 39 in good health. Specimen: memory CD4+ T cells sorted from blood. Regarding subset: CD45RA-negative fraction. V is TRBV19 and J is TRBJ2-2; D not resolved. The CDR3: CASSTSRSTGELFF. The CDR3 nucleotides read TGTGCCAGTAGTACGTCTAGGAGCACCGGGGAGCTGTTTTTT.